A single sample gave rise to the 10 T cell receptor beta chains below, sequenced in a study of cytomegalovirus exposure and HLA in healthy donors. 13 Jbeta primers and 60 Vbeta primers were used for the PCR. Measured with immunoSEQ multiplex PCR; TCRdb has only the in-frame clones, and not every one. The data hold about 120,000 clones, with approximately 70% observed a single time. Sequencing input: PBMCs. These receptor sequences come from a woman aged 40-49 years in good health and CMV-seropositive.

This clone came up a few times. The genes are TRBV11-3 and TRBJ2-7; D unresolved. Between the trimmed V and J ends, which lost 7 bases and 4 bases, there was a span of 17 bases. Per the germline V gene, CDR1 is SGHNT and CDR2 is YENEEA. This CDR3 contains 14 residues. CDR3 loop: CASTTSRLRYEQYF. The CDR3 nucleotides read TGTGCCAGCACCACCTCAAGACTTCGATACGAGCAGTACTTC.

This clone was counted only a few times. V usage is TRBV7-6 and J usage is TRBJ2-7, with D possibly matching TRBD1 (6 bases). This CDR3 spans 15 amino acids. Looked up from germline, CDR1 is SGHVS and CDR2 is FNYEAQ. Trimming stripped 5 bases from V and 5 bases from J, with 19 bases between. CDR3 DNA sequence: TGTGCCAGCAGCCCCGATACCGGGACATCTAACGAGCAGTACTTC. Amino acid sequence: CASSPDTGTSNEQYF.

The rearrangement joins TRBV29-1 to TRBJ2-2; 11 nucleotides line up with TRBD1. The germline V gene encodes CDR1 SQVTM and CDR2 ANQGSEA. The CDR3 contains 14 residues. Unmatched junction bases numbered 5, after V lost 7 bases and J lost 4 bases. The CDR3 region is CSGRTGGITGELFF. CDR3 DNA: TGCAGCGGGCGGACAGGGGGCATCACCGGGGAGCTGTTTTTT.

The J gene is TRBJ1-2, the V gene TRBV7-9; no firm D call. The V gene lost 11 bases and the J gene lost 0 bases, with 19 bases spanning the gap. CDR3 length equals 15 residues. Germline V gene lookup returns CDR1 SEHNR and CDR2 FQNEAQ (reference sequence). DNA for the CDR3: TGTGCCTCTCAAGAGGGCAGGTGGGCTAACTATGGCTACACCTTC. It is translated as CASQEGRWANYGYTF.

The gene calls are TRBV30 and TRBJ2-3, with 7 bases matching TRBD2. The CDR3 runs 17 residues. Germline assignment: CDR1 GTSNPN and CDR2 SVGIG (reference sequence). After removal of 1 base from V and 2 bases from J, the junction contained 12 bases not matched to a gene. The CDR3 nucleotides read TGTGCCTGGAGTGATAGCCCGCCAGCGGGGAACACAGATACGCAGTATTTT. Translated, it gives CAWSDSPPAGNTDTQYF.

The chain couples TRBV5-4 to TRBJ2-3; the D gene is possibly TRBD2 (5 bases). This CDR3 spans 14 amino acids. With 4 bases removed from V and 1 base from J, the gap between germline ends came to 10 bases. Germline V gene sequence: CDR1 SGHNT, CDR2 YYREEE (reference sequence). CDR3 residues: CASSPGSGTDTQYF. CDR3 nucleotides: TGTGCCAGCAGCCCGGGGTCAGGCACAGATACGCAGTATTTT.

The rearrangement links TRBV9 to TRBJ2-1, with 11 bases aligning to TRBD2. V shed 0 bases and J 8 bases; nucleotides not matched to a gene: 13. In germline, CDR1 is SGDLS, CDR2 YYNGEE. This CDR3 has 18 residues. Here the CDR3 reads CASSVVGTSGGRVYEQFF. CDR3 DNA: TGTGCCAGCAGCGTAGTCGGGACTAGCGGAGGGAGGGTCTATGAGCAGTTCTTC.

This clone was recorded only once. The V gene is TRBV28, the J gene TRBJ1-4; TRBD1 might be the D (6 bases). The CDR3 runs 15 residues. Trimming shortened V by 7 bases and J by 2 bases, and 14 bases separated the two germline ends. Germline assignment: CDR1 MDHEN and CDR2 SYDVKM. In DNA, the CDR3 is TGTGCCAGCAATAAACCAGGGGCGACTAATGAAAAACTGTTTTTT. This gives the protein CASNKPGATNEKLFF.

The chain carries TRBV7-2 and TRBJ2-1; the match to TRBD2 covers 16 bases. J lost 6 bases, V lost 5 bases, and 4 bases had no gene match. This CDR3 comprises 16 residues. CDR1 and CDR2 from the germline V gene are SGHTA and FQGNSA. This CDR3 reads CASSGGTSGRANEQFF. The CDR3 region has the DNA TGTGCCAGCAGCGGGGGGACTAGCGGGAGGGCCAATGAGCAGTTCTTC.

This chain joins TRBV5-6 and TRBJ2-1; 7 bases fit TRBD2. The ends lost 0 bases at V and 4 bases at J; junction bases unmatched: 10. The CDR3 contains 17 residues. In germline, CDR1 is SGHDT, CDR2 YYEEEE. This chain's CDR3 is CASSLVNAGERYNEQFF. Written as DNA, the CDR3 is TGTGCCAGCAGCTTGGTTAACGCGGGAGAGCGATACAATGAGCAGTTCTTC.